This T cell receptor (beta chain) originates from a study of PD-1 blockade in classical Hodgkin lymphoma. This table comes from immunoSEQ multiplex PCR, and its TCRdb copy is limited to in-frame clones, with some not included. This table holds approximately 45,000 clones, more than 75% found once. Time point of the sample: newly diagnosed, previously untreated cHL patient sample. Newly diagnosed, untreated classical Hodgkin lymphoma PBMCs served as comparison. The germline V gene has CDR1 MNHEY and CDR2 SVGAGI. The V gene lost 4 bases and the J gene lost 0 bases, with 10 bases spanning the gap. There are 16 residues in the CDR3.

The rearrangement uses TRBV6-5 and TRBJ2-6, with a tentative D call TRBD1 (6 bases). The sequence was obtained from a human donor with classical Hodgkin lymphoma. The sequenced sample consisted of peripheral blood mononuclear cells (PBMCs). The CDR3 DNA follows: TGTGCCAGCAGTTCTGCAGGGGTCTCTGGGGCCAACGTCCTGACTTTC. Translated: CASSSAGVSGANVLTF.